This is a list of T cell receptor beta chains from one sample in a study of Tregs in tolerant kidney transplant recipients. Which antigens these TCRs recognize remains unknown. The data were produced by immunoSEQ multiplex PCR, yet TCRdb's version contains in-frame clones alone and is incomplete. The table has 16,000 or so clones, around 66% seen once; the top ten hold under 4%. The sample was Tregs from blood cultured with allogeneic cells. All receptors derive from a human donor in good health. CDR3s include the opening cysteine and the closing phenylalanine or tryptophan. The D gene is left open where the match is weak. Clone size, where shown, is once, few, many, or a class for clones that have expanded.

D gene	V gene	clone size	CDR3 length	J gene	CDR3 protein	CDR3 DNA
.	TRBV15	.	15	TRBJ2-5	CATSRRWRATETQYF	TGTGCCACCAGCAGACGGTGGAGGGCTACGGAGACCCAGTACTTC
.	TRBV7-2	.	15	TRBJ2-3	CASSPRGAPADTQYF	TGTGCCAGCAGCCCGAGGGGGGCACCCGCAGATACGCAGTATTTT
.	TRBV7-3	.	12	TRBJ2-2	CASSLRSGELFF	TGTGCCAGCAGCTTGAGGAGCGGGGAGCTGTTTTTT
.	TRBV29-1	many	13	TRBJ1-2	CSVGSGIAYGYTF	TGCAGCGTTGGGTCAGGGATAGCCTATGGCTACACCTTC
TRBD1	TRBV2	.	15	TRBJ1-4	CASSEEPQRQGKLFF	TGTGCCAGCAGTGAAGAACCCCAGCGACAGGGGAAACTGTTTTTT
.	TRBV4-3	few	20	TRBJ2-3	CASSQELVGSGLTSTDTQYF	TGCGCCAGCAGCCAAGAATTGGTCGGTAGCGGACTCACTAGCACAGATACGCAGTATTTT
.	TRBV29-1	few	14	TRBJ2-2	CSVRDQKNTGELFF	TGCAGCGTCCGGGACCAAAAGAACACCGGGGAGCTGTTTTTT
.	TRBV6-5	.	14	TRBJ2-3	CASRKRFGTDTQYF	TGTGCCAGCAGAAAGCGGTTCGGGACAGATACGCAGTATTTT
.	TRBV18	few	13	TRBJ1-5	CASSPTANQPQHF	TGTGCCAGCTCACCGACGGCGAATCAGCCCCAGCATTTT
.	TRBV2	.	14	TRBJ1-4	CASSEVGGQEKLFF	TGTGCCAGCAGTGAAGTGGGGGGGCAAGAAAAACTGTTTTTT
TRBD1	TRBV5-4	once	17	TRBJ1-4	CASSLARGDRTNEKLFF	TGTGCCAGCAGCTTGGCTCGAGGGGACAGGACTAATGAAAAACTGTTTTTT
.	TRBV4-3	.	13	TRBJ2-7	CASSQGPGFEQYF	TGCGCCAGCAGCCAGGGACCGGGTTTCGAGCAGTACTTC
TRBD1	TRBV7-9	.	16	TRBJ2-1	CASTPTGGKGDHEQFF	TGTGCCAGCACCCCGACAGGGGGTAAGGGGGACCATGAGCAGTTCTTC
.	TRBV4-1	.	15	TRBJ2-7	CASSQDWQEPYEQYF	TGCGCCAGCAGCCAAGACTGGCAGGAACCCTACGAGCAGTACTTC
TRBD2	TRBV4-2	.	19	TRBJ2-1	CASSPTRTGTSELLGEQFF	TGTGCCAGCAGCCCAACAAGGACGGGGACTAGCGAACTACTAGGTGAGCAGTTCTTC
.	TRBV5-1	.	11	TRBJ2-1	CASSLLNEQFF	TGCGCCAGCAGCCTGCTAAATGAGCAGTTCTTC
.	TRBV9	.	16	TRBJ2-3	CASSVAPGGSRDTQYF	TGTGCCAGCAGCGTAGCGCCTGGAGGGTCACGAGATACGCAGTATTTT
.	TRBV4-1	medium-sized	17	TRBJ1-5	CASSQGAFPTGISPQHF	TGCGCCAGCAGCCAGGGGGCTTTTCCCACGGGAATCAGCCCCCAGCATTTT
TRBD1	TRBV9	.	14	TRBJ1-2	CASSAQGVGYGYTF	TGTGCCAGCAGCGCCCAGGGGGTAGGCTATGGCTACACCTTT
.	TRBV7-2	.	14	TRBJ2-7	CASSPRRSAREQYF	TGTGCCAGCAGCCCGCGTCGTTCGGCTCGCGAGCAGTACTTC
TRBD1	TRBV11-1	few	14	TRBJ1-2	CASSFRTGPHGYTF	TGTGCCAGCAGCTTCCGGACAGGGCCGCATGGCTACACCTTC
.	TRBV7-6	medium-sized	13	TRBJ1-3	CASSSLGGNTIYF	TGTGCCAGCAGCTCCTTGGGGGGAAACACCATATATTTT